This T cell receptor beta chain is from a study of cytotoxic CD8 clonotypes in ibrutinib-treated CLL (dated by TCRdb to the early 2020s). A note on the overall study: The cohort included around 15 treatment-naive and ten to twelve relapsed/refractory patients; 17 to 18 were IGHV unmutated. Cryopreserved peripheral blood mononuclear cells were obtained before treatment, at response, and at either sustained remission or disease progression. Every sample from remission and from progressive disease was obtained while the patients were still on ibrutinib. Response samples were taken after a median of 12 months on treatment, ranging from about 6 to 36 months. Samples averaged roughly 260,000 productive templates and more than 85,000 productive rearrangements. Responses were partial in 24 patients and complete in 2; after median around 66 months follow-up, about 14 stayed in remission and roughly twelve progressed. Of the roughly 90 participants in the trial, about 25 had longitudinal samples available.

The sample's time point label is to be understood as: around 25 months on ibrutinib. For TCR beta library preparation, around 2 micrograms of genomic DNA were isolated from cryopreserved PBMCs. Longitudinal blood samples from CLL patients receiving ibrutinib monotherapy were subjected to high-throughput TCR beta sequencing. Patients were enrolled in a phase 2 open-label single-center ibrutinib monotherapy trial. Each clonotype received, on average, about 10x coverage in deep resolution sequencing performed on a MiSeq, where the target depth lay between 1 in 1 million and 1 in 200,000 T cells. The immunoSEQ hsTCRB Kit was used to generate the TCR beta libraries. Per the source publication's procedure: The data were analyzed with ImmunoSEQ Analyzer and ImmunoSEQ Data Assistant, and V, D and J gene assignments followed IMGT definitions. Clonality was computed as one minus normalized Shannon entropy of productive rearrangement frequencies, ranging from 0 to 1. Only overrepresented clonotypes making up at least 0.05% of the repertoire of each patient were included in the public clonotype analysis. Repertoires from some 14 age-matched healthy donors in immuneACCESS were used as clonality controls. TCRdb mirrors the immuneACCESS table, restricted to in-frame sequences. Some clones are absent from its copies; in checked studies, under half trace to an unresolved V gene, and the reason for the others is unknown. That table is the source of V, J and clone size, and D and trimming were worked out from the DNA. This sample lists about 120,000 clones; under 70% were detected once. The ten most abundant clones make up approximately 35% of the sample.

The V and J ends are trimmed by 4 bases and 8 bases, leaving 9 bases between them. The CDR3 starts with the cysteine, ends with the phenylalanine, and has 13 residues. The entry retains the CDR3 DNA only, 39 bases that are in frame from base 1. From a lookup of the germline V gene, CDR1 and CDR2 are MRHNA and SNTAGT. As regards this clone: Its antigen is still unknown. No base-level quality is on record; no much larger clone is a single base apart.

What the authors observed across the whole study: Baseline clonality exceeded that of age-matched healthy donors and correlated strongly with circulating CD8+ T-cell counts. Sampling times were not matched between sustained-remission and progressing patients, and lymph node repertoires were not studied. An increase in clonality was observed at ibrutinib response, with clonality remaining stable during sustained remission and falling back toward baseline at progression. Public clonotypes were rare and either contracted or stayed stable during treatment, and the rise in clonality at ibrutinib response reflected the expansion of private clonotypes.

This sample comprised PBMCs, obtained after 24 months of ibrutinib treatment. The chain links TRBV6-4 with TRBJ1-6, with the D gene call left open. The sequence came from a human donor with chronic lymphocytic leukemia. The CDR3 reads as follows: CASSVSRDSPLHF. Read as DNA, the sequence is TGTGCCAGCAGTGTCTCAAGGGATTCACCCCTCCACTTT.